This paragraph reports one T cell receptor (beta chain). Its antigen is currently unknown. These data belong to a study of T cell responses to AZD1222 COVID-19 vaccine. Broader study findings: Nearly half of the spike-specific TCRs reportedly recognize variant regions that carry no mutations. The donor cohort was predominantly white British with a female majority, and clonal diversity may have been underestimated. All repertoire sampling was performed exclusively after the peak T cell response.

This table comes from immunoSEQ multiplex PCR, and its TCRdb copy is limited to in-frame clones, with some not included. The repertoire includes roughly 170,000 clones, about nine tenths of them detected once, and 2.6% sits in the top ten. The germline V gene has CDR1 LGHDT and CDR2 YNNKEL (reference sequence). This CDR3 contains 15 residues. V was clipped by 1 base and J by 1 base; unmatched bases: 1. The sample here was peripheral blood, taken on day 0 of AZD1222 vaccination. This receptor was identified in an adult in good health. The chain links TRBV3-1 (or the pseudogene TRBV3-2) to TRBJ2-5; 9 bases match TRBD1. CDR3 region: CASSQGDRAQETQYF. CDR3 DNA: TGTGCCAGCAGCCAAGGGGACAGGGCCCAAGAGACCCAGTACTTC.